This is a list of T cell receptor beta chains from one sample in a study of shared clonotypes between healthy human individuals. TCRdb keeps only in-frame clones here, not all; method: immunoSEQ multiplex PCR. The sample carries about 380,000 clones, 90% to 97% recorded once. The specimen sequenced was memory CD8+ T cells sorted from blood. All receptors derive from a man aged 25 to 40 in good health. CDR3s include the opening cysteine and the closing phenylalanine or tryptophan. A D gene is named only where the DNA matches it firmly. Only some rows state a clone size, as once, few, many or a class for expanded clones.

cdr3_length: 16
clone_size: -
j_call: TRBJ2-7
v_call: TRBV7-9
d_call: TRBD2
cdr3_aa: CASSPRVGSGSYEQYF
cdr3_nt: TGTGCCAGCAGCCCTCGGGTGGGTAGCGGGAGCTACGAGCAGTACTTC

cdr3_length: 18
clone_size: -
j_call: TRBJ2-7
v_call: TRBV6-1
d_call: TRBD2
cdr3_aa: CASSGSTSGRFGLYEQYF
cdr3_nt: TGTGCCAGCAGTGGCTCGACTAGCGGGAGATTTGGTCTCTACGAGCAGTACTTC

cdr3_length: 12
clone_size: few
j_call: TRBJ1-1
v_call: TRBV30
d_call: TRBD1
cdr3_aa: CAYRRGRTEAFF
cdr3_nt: TGTGCCTATCGGAGGGGGCGAACTGAAGCTTTCTTT

cdr3_length: 18
clone_size: -
j_call: TRBJ2-6
v_call: TRBV10-2
d_call: -
cdr3_aa: CASIVPGTPTSGANVLTF
cdr3_nt: TGCGCCAGCATCGTACCGGGGACCCCAACCTCTGGGGCCAACGTCCTGACTTTC

cdr3_length: 15
clone_size: -
j_call: TRBJ2-7
v_call: TRBV28
d_call: -
cdr3_aa: CASSFGPGTSYEQYF
cdr3_nt: TGTGCCAGCAGTTTCGGGCCGGGGACCTCCTACGAGCAGTACTTC

cdr3_length: 12
clone_size: -
j_call: TRBJ2-1
v_call: TRBV11-2
d_call: -
cdr3_aa: CASSSTYNEQFF
cdr3_nt: TGTGCCAGCAGCTCTACCTACAATGAGCAGTTCTTC

cdr3_length: 16
clone_size: -
j_call: TRBJ2-3
v_call: TRBV5-1
d_call: -
cdr3_aa: CASSLERAHFTDTQYF
cdr3_nt: TGCGCCAGCAGCTTGGAGCGGGCACACTTCACAGATACGCAGTATTTT

cdr3_length: 16
clone_size: -
j_call: TRBJ1-2
v_call: TRBV5-1
d_call: TRBD1
cdr3_aa: CASSFTGGARNYGYTF
cdr3_nt: TGCGCCAGCAGCTTCACAGGGGGCGCACGTAACTATGGCTACACCTTC

cdr3_length: 12
clone_size: -
j_call: TRBJ2-2
v_call: TRBV6-1
d_call: -
cdr3_aa: CASNYNTGELFF
cdr3_nt: TGTGCCAGCAATTATAACACCGGGGAGCTGTTTTTT

cdr3_length: 14
clone_size: -
j_call: TRBJ1-2
v_call: TRBV30
d_call: TRBD1
cdr3_aa: CAWVRDSHSYGYTF
cdr3_nt: TGTGCCTGGGTACGGGACAGTCATTCCTATGGCTACACCTTC

cdr3_length: 16
clone_size: -
j_call: TRBJ2-7
v_call: TRBV27
d_call: -
cdr3_aa: CASSLSHTGITYEQYF
cdr3_nt: TGTGCCAGCAGTTTATCGCATACCGGAATCACCTACGAGCAGTACTTC

cdr3_length: 15
clone_size: -
j_call: TRBJ2-7
v_call: TRBV5-4
d_call: TRBD2
cdr3_aa: CASSLGLGISYEQYF
cdr3_nt: TGTGCTAGCAGCTTGGGACTAGGGATCTCCTACGAGCAGTACTTC

cdr3_length: 16
clone_size: -
j_call: TRBJ2-7
v_call: TRBV21-1
d_call: -
cdr3_aa: CASSKSEDRPSYEQYF
cdr3_nt: TGTGCCAGCAGCAAATCCGAAGATCGGCCTTCCTACGAGCAGTACTTC

cdr3_length: 12
clone_size: -
j_call: TRBJ1-1
v_call: TRBV5-6
d_call: -
cdr3_aa: CASSTTGSVAFF
cdr3_nt: TGTGCCAGCAGTACGACAGGTTCGGTGGCTTTCTTT

cdr3_length: 16
clone_size: -
j_call: TRBJ2-1
v_call: TRBV9
d_call: TRBD2
cdr3_aa: CASSVGLAGGWHEQFF
cdr3_nt: TGTGCCAGCAGCGTAGGGCTAGCGGGAGGGTGGCATGAGCAGTTCTTC

cdr3_length: 14
clone_size: -
j_call: TRBJ1-2
v_call: TRBV6-9
d_call: -
cdr3_aa: CASSYGGANYGYTF
cdr3_nt: TGTGCCAGCAGTTACGGGGGCGCGAACTATGGCTACACCTTC

cdr3_length: 12
clone_size: -
j_call: TRBJ2-7
v_call: TRBV6-1
d_call: -
cdr3_aa: CASSVGTYEQYF
cdr3_nt: TGTGCCAGCAGTGTAGGTACCTACGAGCAGTACTTC

cdr3_length: 15
clone_size: -
j_call: TRBJ2-1
v_call: TRBV19
d_call: -
cdr3_aa: CASRGAGSSYNEQFF
cdr3_nt: TGTGCCAGTAGGGGGGCGGGGAGCTCCTACAATGAGCAGTTCTTC

cdr3_length: 16
clone_size: -
j_call: TRBJ2-7
v_call: TRBV9
d_call: TRBD2
cdr3_aa: CASSPRGAGGLDEQYF
cdr3_nt: TGTGCCAGCAGCCCGAGAGGTGCGGGAGGTCTAGACGAGCAGTACTTC

cdr3_length: 12
clone_size: -
j_call: TRBJ2-7
v_call: TRBV16
d_call: -
cdr3_aa: CASSQLGYEQYF
cdr3_nt: TGTGCCAGCAGCCAATTAGGCTACGAGCAGTACTTC

cdr3_length: 11
clone_size: few
j_call: TRBJ2-5
v_call: TRBV5-1
d_call: -
cdr3_aa: CASSLQETQYF
cdr3_nt: TGCGCCAGCAGCTTACAAGAGACCCAGTACTTC

cdr3_length: 16
clone_size: -
j_call: TRBJ2-4
v_call: TRBV6-1
d_call: TRBD1
cdr3_aa: CASSAPTGLAKNIQYF
cdr3_nt: TGTGCCAGCAGTGCGCCGACAGGGCTAGCCAAAAACATTCAGTACTTC

cdr3_length: 17
clone_size: -
j_call: TRBJ2-1
v_call: TRBV7-8
d_call: TRBD2
cdr3_aa: CASSGRLLAGGYNEQFF
cdr3_nt: TGTGCCAGCAGCGGCCGACTCCTAGCGGGAGGATACAATGAGCAGTTCTTC

cdr3_length: 13
clone_size: -
j_call: TRBJ1-5
v_call: TRBV30
d_call: -
cdr3_aa: CAWSATVGQPQHF
cdr3_nt: TGTGCCTGGAGTGCCACCGTAGGTCAGCCCCAGCATTTT

cdr3_length: 12
clone_size: -
j_call: TRBJ1-5
v_call: TRBV30
d_call: -
cdr3_aa: CAWSRKGQPQHF
cdr3_nt: TGTGCCTGGAGTAGGAAGGGGCAGCCCCAGCATTTT

cdr3_length: 19
clone_size: -
j_call: TRBJ2-5
v_call: TRBV19
d_call: TRBD2
cdr3_aa: CASSPLAGGLKGFQETQYF
cdr3_nt: TGTGCCAGTAGTCCCCTAGCGGGAGGGCTTAAAGGATTTCAAGAGACCCAGTACTTC

cdr3_length: 15
clone_size: -
j_call: TRBJ2-5
v_call: TRBV5-6
d_call: TRBD2
cdr3_aa: CASSLFSREGETQYF
cdr3_nt: TGTGCCAGCAGCTTATTTAGCCGGGAGGGGGAGACCCAGTACTTC

cdr3_length: 13
clone_size: -
j_call: TRBJ1-2
v_call: TRBV27
d_call: -
cdr3_aa: CASSYRGSGGYTF
cdr3_nt: TGTGCCAGCAGTTACCGAGGGAGTGGCGGCTACACCTTC

cdr3_length: 17
clone_size: -
j_call: TRBJ2-3
v_call: TRBV28
d_call: -
cdr3_aa: CASSFVSGRISTDTQYF
cdr3_nt: TGTGCCAGCAGTTTTGTATCAGGGCGCATTAGCACAGATACGCAGTATTTT

cdr3_length: 13
clone_size: once
j_call: TRBJ2-7
v_call: TRBV2
d_call: -
cdr3_aa: CASRPRESREQYF
cdr3_nt: TGTGCCAGCAGGCCCCGGGAGTCGCGGGAGCAGTACTTC

cdr3_length: 17
clone_size: -
j_call: TRBJ2-7
v_call: TRBV5-1
d_call: -
cdr3_aa: CASSLEAGPFLGYEQYF
cdr3_nt: TGCGCCAGCAGCTTGGAGGCAGGTCCGTTTTTAGGCTACGAGCAGTACTTC

cdr3_length: 14
clone_size: -
j_call: TRBJ2-7
v_call: TRBV27
d_call: TRBD1
cdr3_aa: CASSLTHRGAEQYF
cdr3_nt: TGTGCCAGCAGTCTAACTCACAGGGGTGCCGAGCAGTACTTC

cdr3_length: 14
clone_size: -
j_call: TRBJ2-7
v_call: TRBV9
d_call: -
cdr3_aa: CASSLEASFYEQYF
cdr3_nt: TGTGCCAGCAGCTTGGAGGCGTCGTTCTACGAGCAGTACTTC

cdr3_length: 15
clone_size: -
j_call: TRBJ1-2
v_call: TRBV10-3
d_call: -
cdr3_aa: CAISDSSGYNYGYTF
cdr3_nt: TGTGCCATCAGTGATAGTTCGGGGTACAACTATGGCTACACCTTC

cdr3_length: 18
clone_size: -
j_call: TRBJ2-2
v_call: TRBV11-3
d_call: TRBD2
cdr3_aa: CASSKHPWRGRNTGELFF
cdr3_nt: TGTGCCAGCAGCAAGCATCCCTGGCGGGGGAGGAACACCGGGGAGCTGTTTTTT